This T cell receptor (beta chain) was observed in a study of shared clonotypes between healthy human individuals. Study-level findings and limits: Some clonotypes were shared by all four sorted-subset donors, while others were not shared. The non-shared ones had lower generation probabilities than the shared ones.

Here immunoSEQ multiplex PCR was the method, and the copy in TCRdb shows in-frame clones only, minus some. The table lists over a million clones, roughly 96% of them singletons, with approximately 1% in the top ten. For this clone: Its antigen remains unidentified. An end of the junction differs from the germline gene, which may be a read error.

This CDR3 is built from 13 residues. Germline-derived CDR1 and CDR2 are MDHEN and SYDVKM. This sequence originates from a man aged 25-40 years in good health. The chain has TRBV28 and TRBJ2-7; D remains ambiguous. Sequencing input: naive CD4+ T cells sorted from blood. Indicated subset: CD45RA+ positively selected. The CDR3 loop is CAGSRRPAYEQYF. In nucleotides, the CDR3 is TGTGCCGGCAGCCGGCGTCCAGCCTACGAGCAGTACTTC.